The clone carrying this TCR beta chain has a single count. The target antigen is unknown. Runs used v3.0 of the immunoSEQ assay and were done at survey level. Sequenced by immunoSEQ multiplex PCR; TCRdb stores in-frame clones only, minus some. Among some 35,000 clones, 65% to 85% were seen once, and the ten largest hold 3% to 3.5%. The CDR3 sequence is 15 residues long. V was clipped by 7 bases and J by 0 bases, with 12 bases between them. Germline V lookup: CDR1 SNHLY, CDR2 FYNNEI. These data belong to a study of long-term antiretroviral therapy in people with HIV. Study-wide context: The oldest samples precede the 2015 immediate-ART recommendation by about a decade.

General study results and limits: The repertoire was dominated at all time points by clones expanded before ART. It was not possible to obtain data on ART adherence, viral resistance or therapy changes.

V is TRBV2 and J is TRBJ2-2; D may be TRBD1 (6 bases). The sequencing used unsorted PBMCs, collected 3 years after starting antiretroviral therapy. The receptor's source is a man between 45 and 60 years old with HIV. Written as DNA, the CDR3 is TGTGCCAGCACCGGAGACAGGCCGAACACCGGGGAGCTGTTTTTT. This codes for CASTGDRPNTGELFF.